A selection of T cell receptor beta chains follows, all from one sample in a study of shared clonotypes between healthy human individuals. Some clones are missing from TCRdb's copy, which holds only in-frame ones; the method was immunoSEQ multiplex PCR. In the table there are about 2 million clones, just under 95% of which are singletons. The sequenced material came from naive CD8+ T cells sorted from blood. The source is a man aged 18 to 30 in good health. Each CDR3 is given with its conserved first and last residue. The D gene is left open where the match is weak.

TRBV28	.	TRBJ2-6	TGTGCCAGCAGTTTAGGCATCAACGTCCTGACTTTC	CASSLGINVLTF
TRBV6-5	.	TRBJ2-1	TGTGCCAGCAGTTACGGGACGAACAATGAGCAGTTCTTC	CASSYGTNNEQFF
TRBV25-1	TRBD2	TRBJ2-2	TGTGCCAGCAGAACCGAGGGAGGGCCTGGCGGGGAGCTGTTTTTT	CASRTEGGPGGELFF
TRBV6-1	.	TRBJ1-1	TGTGCCAGCAGTGGCCTCGACAGAATAAACACTGAAGCTTTCTTT	CASSGLDRINTEAFF
TRBV4-1	TRBD1	TRBJ1-2	TGCGCCAGCAGCCAACTGACAGGGGGCGGCTATGGCTACACCTTC	CASSQLTGGGYGYTF
TRBV30	.	TRBJ2-6	TGTGCCTGGGGGTCTGGGGCCAACGTCCTGACTTTC	CAWGSGANVLTF
TRBV19	TRBD1	TRBJ2-7	TGTGCCAGTAGTATAGGCAGGGGGCGCTACCACGAGCAGTACTTC	CASSIGRGRYHEQYF
TRBV6-1	TRBD1	TRBJ2-7	TGTGCCAGCAGTGACCCCGGGACAGGTCTCTACGAGCAGTACTTC	CASSDPGTGLYEQYF
TRBV11-3	.	TRBJ2-7	TGTGCCAGCAGCCCCGGCGAATTTGCGGGGGCCCCCTACGAGCAGTACTTC	CASSPGEFAGAPYEQYF
TRBV28	.	TRBJ1-1	TGTGCCAGCAGACAGGGGAACACTGAAGCTTTCTTT	CASRQGNTEAFF
TRBV10-1	.	TRBJ2-2	TGCGCCAGCAGTGAGTCTCAGGGCCCCTTAGGGACCGGGGAGCTGTTTTTT	CASSESQGPLGTGELFF